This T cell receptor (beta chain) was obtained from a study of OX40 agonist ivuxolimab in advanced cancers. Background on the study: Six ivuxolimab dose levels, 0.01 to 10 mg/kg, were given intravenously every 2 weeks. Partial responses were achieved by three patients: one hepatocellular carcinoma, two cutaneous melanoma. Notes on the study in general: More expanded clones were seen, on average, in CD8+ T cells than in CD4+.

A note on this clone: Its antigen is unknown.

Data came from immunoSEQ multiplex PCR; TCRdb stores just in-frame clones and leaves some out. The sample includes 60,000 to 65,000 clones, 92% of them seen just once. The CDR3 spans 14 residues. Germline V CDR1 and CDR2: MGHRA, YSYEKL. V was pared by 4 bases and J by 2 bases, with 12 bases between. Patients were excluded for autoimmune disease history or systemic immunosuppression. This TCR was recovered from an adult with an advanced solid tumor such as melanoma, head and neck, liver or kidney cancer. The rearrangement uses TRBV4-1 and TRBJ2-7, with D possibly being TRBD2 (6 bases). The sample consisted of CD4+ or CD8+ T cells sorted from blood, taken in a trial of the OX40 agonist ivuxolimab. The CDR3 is CASSPAEGPYEQYF. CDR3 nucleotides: TGCGCCAGCAGCCCAGCGGAGGGCCCCTACGAGCAGTACTTC.